The 24 T cell receptor beta chains below were found in one sample sequenced in a study of OX40 agonist ivuxolimab in advanced cancers. The method was immunoSEQ multiplex PCR; TCRdb's version includes in-frame clones alone and lacks a portion of them. The table includes about 95,000 clones, over 75% detected once. The sequences come from CD4+ or CD8+ T cells sorted from blood, collected in a trial of the OX40 agonist ivuxolimab. These receptors were obtained from an adult with an advanced solid tumor such as melanoma, head and neck, liver or kidney cancer.

The V gene is TRBV30, the J gene TRBJ1-3, with D possibly being TRBD1 (6 bases). This CDR3 region has 16 residues. Looked up from germline, CDR1 is GTSNPN and CDR2 is SVGIG (reference sequence). Trimming cost V 4 bases and J 0 bases, with 16 bases left between them. The CDR3 loop reads CAWNGGLTPSGNTIYF. The CDR3 coding sequence is TGTGCCTGGAATGGGGGCCTGACCCCCTCTGGAAACACCATATATTTT.

This clone has just one count. This chain links TRBV25-1 with TRBJ1-1; no definite D call. Germline V gene lookup returns CDR1 MGHDK and CDR2 SYGVNS. This CDR3 region has 13 residues. Trimming stripped 4 bases from V and 0 bases from J, with 6 bases between. This CDR3 reads CASSATVNTEAFF. For the CDR3, the DNA is TGTGCCAGCAGTGCCACAGTGAACACTGAAGCTTTCTTT.

Of note for this clone: Mismatch with germline at one junction end may stem from a read error. The chain links TRBV28 to TRBJ2-2; 7 nucleotides agree with TRBD2. Germline-derived CDR1 and CDR2 are MDHEN and SYDVKM. The CDR3 consists of 14 residues. This CDR3 reads CVSSPTSATGELFF. For the CDR3, the DNA is TGTGTCAGCAGTCCTACTAGCGCCACCGGGGAGCTGTTTTTT. The full variable domain, completed using reference TRBV28 and TRBJ2-2, is DVKVTQSSRYLVKRTGEKVFLECVQDMDHENMFWYRQDPGLGLRLIYFSYDVKMKEKGDIPEGYSVSREKKERFSLILESASTNQTSMYLCVSSPTSATGELFFGEGSRLTVL.

The chain has TRBV28 and TRBJ1-2; 8 nucleotides agree with TRBD1. CDR3 length equals 13 residues. The junction had 3 bases not matched to a gene; V was cut back by 5 bases and J by 4 bases. From germline, CDR1 is MDHEN and CDR2 SYDVKM. The chain's CDR3 is CASSRTGIYGYTF. The CDR3, as DNA: TGTGCCAGCAGTCGGACAGGGATCTATGGCTACACCTTC.

The sample holds a few counts of this clone. The V gene is TRBV30, the J gene TRBJ1-3; no definite D call. The CDR3 totals 11 residues. Germline CDR1 reads GTSNPN; CDR2 reads SVGIG (reference sequence). The germline V and J ends were trimmed by 4 bases and 4 bases, with 5 bases remaining between them. CDR3 coding DNA: TGTGCCTGGATCCAGGGAAACACCATATATTTT. This translates into CAWIQGNTIYF.

The rearrangement joins TRBV7-9 to TRBJ2-7; 10 bases match TRBD2. The germline V gene encodes CDR1 SEHNR and CDR2 FQNEAQ (reference sequence). Trimming at V came to 5 bases and at J to 0 bases, leaving 4 bases not matched to a gene. There are 15 residues in the CDR3. CDR3 DNA: TGTGCCAGCAGCCCTCAGCGGGAGGGCTCCTACGAGCAGTACTTC. Amino acids: CASSPQREGSYEQYF. The whole variable domain, filled in from reference TRBV7-9 and TRBJ2-7, reads DTGVSQNPRHKITKRGQNVTFRCDPISEHNRLYWYRQTLGQGPEFLTYFQNEAQLEKSRLLSDRFSAERPKGSFSTLEIQRTEQGDSAMYLCASSPQREGSYEQYFGPGTRLTVT.

V usage is TRBV10-3 and J usage is TRBJ1-2; D is undetermined. V lost 3 bases and J 8 bases, leaving 13 bases between the germline ends. Germline V gene sequence: CDR1 ENHRY, CDR2 SYGVKD. The CDR3 consists of 13 residues. The CDR3 sequence: CAISDSAVEGYTF. Here the CDR3 DNA reads TGTGCCATCAGTGATTCGGCAGTTGAAGGCTACACCTTC.

The rearrangement links TRBV30 to TRBJ2-7; TRBD2 is a possible D gene (6 bases). CDR3 length: 12 residues. V lost 2 bases to trimming and J lost 6 bases, with 11 bases between them. From germline, CDR1 is GTSNPN and CDR2 SVGIG (reference sequence). CDR3 DNA: TGTGCCTGGAGTAGGGAGGTAGGCGAGCAGTACTTC. It encodes CAWSREVGEQYF.

The chain employs TRBV7-9 and TRBJ2-2; TRBD2 matches at 7 bases. V lost 5 bases, J lost 6 bases, and 9 bases stayed unmatched. The CDR3 extends over 15 amino acids. The germline V gene has CDR1 SEHNR and CDR2 FQNEAQ (reference sequence). This CDR3 reads CASSPTSSYPGELFF. CDR3 nucleotide sequence: TGTGCCAGCAGCCCGACTAGCTCGTATCCCGGGGAGCTGTTTTTT.

The chain employs TRBV6-5 and TRBJ1-4; D remains unclear. The CDR3 has 14 residues. CDR1 and CDR2 (germline): MNHEY, SVGAGI. V was clipped by 0 bases and J by 8 bases, with 10 bases between them. As DNA, the CDR3 is TGTGCCAGCAGTTACTCGACGTCTGAAGAAAAACTGTTTTTT. Protein: CASSYSTSEEKLFF.

V is TRBV5-1 and J is TRBJ1-1, with a possible D match to TRBD1 (6 bases). The germline gives CDR1 SGHRS, CDR2 YFSETQ. The germline V and J ends were trimmed by 4 bases and 2 bases, with 12 bases remaining between them. The CDR3 is made up of 14 amino acids. The CDR3, as DNA: TGCGCCAGCAGCCCTGGGGGGGCCAACACTGAAGCTTTCTTT. Translation gives CASSPGGANTEAFF.

This rearrangement joins TRBV18 to TRBJ1-1; D is ambiguous. V was clipped by 3 bases and J by 1 base, with 12 bases between them. This CDR3 region has 15 residues. Germline CDR1 and CDR2: KGHSH and LQKENI. The CDR3 here is CASSPRSEGNTEAFF. DNA of the CDR3: TGTGCCAGCTCACCGAGGTCCGAGGGGAACACTGAAGCTTTCTTT.

J is TRBJ2-3 and V is TRBV30; 11 nucleotides match TRBD2. Germline CDR1 and CDR2: GTSNPN and SVGIG (reference sequence). V lost 7 bases, J lost 2 bases, and 2 bases stayed unmatched. CDR3 size: 13 residues. The CDR3: CALTSGATDTQYF. CDR3 nucleotides: TGTGCCTTGACTAGCGGGGCCACAGATACGCAGTATTTT.

The rearrangement uses TRBV7-9 and TRBJ1-2; possible D gene TRBD1, 5 bases. Trimming stripped 5 bases from V and 0 bases from J, with 10 bases between. Germline CDR1 reads SEHNR; CDR2 reads FQNEAQ (reference sequence). The CDR3 totals 14 residues. The CDR3 reads CASSVDKSNYGYTF. In nucleotides, the CDR3 is TGTGCCAGCAGCGTGGACAAGTCTAACTATGGCTACACCTTC.

This chain joins TRBV7-2 and TRBJ1-1; no clear D gene. Germline lookup yields CDR1 SGHTA and CDR2 FQGNSA. The ends were cut back, 5 bases at V and 1 base at J, with 14 bases in the middle. The CDR3 extends over 15 amino acids. CDR3 protein: CASSTREGGNTEAFF. CDR3 in DNA: TGTGCCAGCAGCACCCGGGAGGGAGGGAACACTGAAGCTTTCTTT.

The chain links TRBV6-4 to TRBJ1-5; TRBD1 matches at 7 bases. CDR1 and CDR2 from the germline V gene are MRHNA and SNTAGT. The V segment lost 6 bases and the J segment 0 bases; nucleotides outside the gene matches: 5. The CDR3 sequence is 15 residues long. The CDR3 spells CASRVDRNSNQPQHF. CDR3 DNA sequence: TGTGCCAGCAGGGTGGACAGGAATAGCAATCAGCCCCAGCATTTT.

The chain couples TRBV28 to TRBJ2-2; the D gene could be TRBD1 or TRBD2 (5 bases each). V was clipped by 3 bases and J by 6 bases, with 8 bases between them. The V gene's germline CDR1 is MDHEN and CDR2 SYDVKM. The length of the CDR3 is 13 residues. CDR3 nucleotide sequence: TGTGCCAGCAGTTTTTTGGGGGCCGGGGAGCTGTTTTTT. Protein: CASSFLGAGELFF.

The chain links TRBV6-1 to TRBJ2-7, with 8 positions matching TRBD1. Trimming at V came to 8 bases and at J to 4 bases, leaving 10 bases not matched to a gene. CDR3 length: 14 amino acids. CDR1 MNHNS and CDR2 SASEGT come from the germline V gene. The CDR3 bases are TGTGCCAGCGGCCCCGACAGGGGAAGGTACGAGCAGTACTTC. It codes for CASGPDRGRYEQYF.

The chain carries TRBV18 and TRBJ1-1; weak D call: TRBD1 (5 bases). Germline lookup yields CDR1 KGHSH and CDR2 LQKENI. V was shortened by 5 bases and J by 2 bases, with 9 bases between the two germline ends. The CDR3 has 13 residues. CDR3 amino acids: CASSSDSNTEAFF. DNA of the CDR3: TGTGCCAGCTCATCCGACAGTAACACTGAAGCTTTCTTT.

A remark on this clone: This sample also contains other DNA sequences that code for the same CDR3. J is TRBJ2-2 and V is TRBV9; 9 nucleotides align to TRBD2. This CDR3 region has 16 residues. V lost 0 bases, J lost 3 bases, and 3 bases stayed unmatched. Germline V gene sequence: CDR1 SGDLS, CDR2 YYNGEE. CDR3 in DNA: TGTGCCAGCAGCGTAGGCCTAGCGGGGCACACCGGGGAGCTGTTTTTT. This translates into CASSVGLAGHTGELFF.

This clone was seen a single time. This chain connects TRBV19 to TRBJ2-1; D is possibly TRBD1 or TRBD2 (5 bases each). The germline V gene encodes CDR1 LNHDA and CDR2 SQIVND (reference sequence). Trimming removed 6 bases from V and 5 bases from J, with 20 bases in between. The CDR3 length is 16 residues. The CDR3 region has the DNA TGTGCCAGTAGCTACCCGGGGCTAGTGCAGAACAATGAGCAGTTCTTC. Encoded protein: CASSYPGLVQNNEQFF. Using reference TRBV19 and TRBJ2-1 for the parts outside the CDR3, the full variable domain is DGGITQSPKYLFRKEGQNVTLSCEQNLNHDAMYWYRQDPGQGLRLIYYSQIVNDFQKGDIAEGYSVSREKKESFPLTVTSAQKNPTAFYLCASSYPGLVQNNEQFFGPGTRLTVL.

The V gene is TRBV6-5, the J gene TRBJ2-1, with 9 bases aligning to TRBD2. The CDR3 runs to 15 residues. J lost 4 bases, V lost 5 bases, and 6 bases had no gene match. Germline V lookup: CDR1 MNHEY, CDR2 SVGAGI. Here the CDR3 DNA reads TGTGCCAGCAGTAGGGGGCGGGAGGGTTACAATGAGCAGTTCTTC. This translates into CASSRGREGYNEQFF.

The V gene is TRBV19, the J gene TRBJ1-1; 10 bases align to TRBD1. V was clipped by 3 bases and J by 3 bases; unmatched bases: 10. This CDR3 spans 17 amino acids. Per the germline V gene, CDR1 is LNHDA and CDR2 is SQIVND (reference sequence). The CDR3: CASSILGDRGRDTEAFF. CDR3 DNA sequence: TGTGCCAGTAGTATTTTGGGCGACAGGGGGCGCGACACTGAAGCTTTCTTT.

The chain carries TRBV4-3 and TRBJ2-3, with 8 nucleotides matching TRBD2. This CDR3 comprises 16 residues. V shed 0 bases and J 2 bases; nucleotides not matched to a gene: 4. Germline CDR1 is LGHNA and CDR2 is YSLEER. Here the CDR3 DNA reads TGCGCCAGCAGCCAAGATGTCGGGAGGGCCACAGATACGCAGTATTTT. Protein product: CASSQDVGRATDTQYF.